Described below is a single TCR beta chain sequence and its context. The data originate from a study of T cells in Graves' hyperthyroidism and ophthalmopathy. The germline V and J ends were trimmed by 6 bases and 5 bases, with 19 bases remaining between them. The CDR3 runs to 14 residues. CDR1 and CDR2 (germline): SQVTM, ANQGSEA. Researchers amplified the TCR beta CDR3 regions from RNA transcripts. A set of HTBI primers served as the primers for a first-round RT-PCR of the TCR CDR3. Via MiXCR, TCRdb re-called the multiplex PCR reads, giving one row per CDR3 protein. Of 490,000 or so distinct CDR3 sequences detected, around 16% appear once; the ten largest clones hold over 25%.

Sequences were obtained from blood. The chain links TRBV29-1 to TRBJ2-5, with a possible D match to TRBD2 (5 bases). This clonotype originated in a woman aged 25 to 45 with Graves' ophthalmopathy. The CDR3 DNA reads TGCAGCGTCGTCGTAGGCCGGAGGAGGGAGACCCAGTACTTC. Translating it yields CSVVVGRRRETQYF.